Given below is one T cell receptor (beta chain) in context. The V end lost 2 bases, the J end lost 0 bases, and 14 bases lay between the germline ends. This CDR3 is built from 18 residues. Germline assignment: CDR1 MDHEN and CDR2 SYDVKM. The data were obtained in a study of blood T cell repertoires in COVID-19. Repertoires were generated with immunoSEQ multiplex PCR, while TCRdb's copy carries only in-frame clones and drops some. The sample yields about 14,000 clones, roughly 83% seen once. The chain has TRBV28 and TRBJ2-6; a weak D match, TRBD1 (6 bases). Sequenced input: peripheral blood. The TCR was taken from a man between 40 and 49 years old with active or convalescent COVID-19. The DNA of the CDR3 is TGTGCCAGCAGTTTAGTGAGACAGGCGCACTCTGGGGCCAACGTCCTGACTTTC. This translates into CASSLVRQAHSGANVLTF. The full variable domain, completed using reference TRBV28 and TRBJ2-6, is DVKVTQSSRYLVKRTGEKVFLECVQDMDHENMFWYRQDPGLGLRLIYFSYDVKMKEKGDIPEGYSVSREKKERFSLILESASTNQTSMYLCASSLVRQAHSGANVLTFGAGSRLTVL.